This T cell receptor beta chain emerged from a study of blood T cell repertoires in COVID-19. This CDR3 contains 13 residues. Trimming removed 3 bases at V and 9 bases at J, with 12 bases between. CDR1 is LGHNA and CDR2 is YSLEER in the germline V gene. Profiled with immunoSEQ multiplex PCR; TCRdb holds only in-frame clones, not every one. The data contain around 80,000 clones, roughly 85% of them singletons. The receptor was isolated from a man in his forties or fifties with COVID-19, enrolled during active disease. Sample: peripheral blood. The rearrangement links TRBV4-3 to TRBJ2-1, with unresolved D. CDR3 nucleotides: TGCGCCAGCAGCCAGTCCCATAGTGGTGAGCAGTTCTTC. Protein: CASSQSHSGEQFF.